The 3 T cell receptor beta chains in this list originate from one sample, sequenced in a study of blood T cell repertoires in COVID-19. Clones were sequenced by immunoSEQ multiplex PCR, and TCRdb holds only the in-frame ones, with some missing. Here the sample spans some 200,000 clones, about 80% being singletons. Source material: PBMCs or T cells enriched from blood (not recorded which). Every receptor here comes from a woman in her thirties or forties with acute COVID-19.

The chain joins TRBV4-1 to TRBJ2-1; TRBD2 might be the D (6 bases). Trimming removed 2 bases at V and 6 bases at J, with 14 bases between. Germline V CDR1 and CDR2: MGHRA, YSYEKL. This CDR3 contains 15 residues. CDR3 sequence: CASSQMSSALNEQFF. The DNA for the CDR3 is TGCGCCAGCAGCCAAATGTCTAGCGCTCTCAATGAGCAGTTCTTC.

This chain connects TRBV4-2 to TRBJ2-1, with 9 bases fitting TRBD2. CDR1 and CDR2 (germline): LGHNA, YNFKEQ. V was clipped by 4 bases and J by 3 bases; unmatched bases: 4. This CDR3 has 15 residues. The CDR3 nucleotides read TGTGCCAGCAGCCCCCTAGCGGGAAACTACAATGAGCAGTTCTTC. Its protein product is CASSPLAGNYNEQFF.

With respect to this clone: At one end, the junction sequence differs from germline, possibly due to a read error. V gene TRBV29-1 combines with J gene TRBJ2-7, with 14 bases that match TRBD2. The CDR3 is 18 residues long. Germline-derived CDR1 and CDR2 are SQVTM and ANQGSEA. The CDR3 protein is CSVEAPTSGRANTGEQYF. The CDR3 DNA sequence: TGCAGCGTAGAAGCTCCGACTAGCGGGAGGGCCAATACGGGAGAGCAGTACTTC.